Listed below are T cell receptor beta chains from one sample, sequenced in a study of post-analysis software for immune sequencing data. TCRdb processed the PCR reads anew with MiXCR; each CDR3 protein has one entry. This table has around 770,000 distinct CDR3 sequences, 35% to 55% appearing once. Sequencing was performed on blood. The receptors were gathered from a girl between 5 and 17 years old with multiple sclerosis. CDR3s include the opening cysteine and the closing phenylalanine or tryptophan. The order of the fields is D gene, J gene, clone size, V gene, CDR3 protein, CDR3 DNA. D genes are given only for firm matches. Some rows mark clone size as missing; the rest say once, few, many or name a class of expanded clone.

>NA|TRBJ1-4|NA|TRBV5-1
CASSLVGHESEKLFF
TGCGCCAGCAGCTTGGTAGGACACGAAAGTGAAAAACTGTTTTTT
>NA|TRBJ2-7|few|TRBV6-2/TRBV6-3
CASSQGASSYEQYF
TGTGCCAGCAGCCAAGGGGCTTCTTCCTACGAGCAGTACTTC
>NA|TRBJ2-7|few|TRBV3-1
CASSQDPLRSSEQYF
TGTGCCAGCAGCCAAGATCCTTTGCGGTCCTCCGAGCAGTACTTC
>NA|TRBJ2-7|NA|TRBV7-2
CASSSGRSTYEQYF
TGTGCCAGCAGCTCAGGACGTTCTACCTACGAGCAGTACTTC
>NA|TRBJ1-2|NA|TRBV5-1
CASSSPGRMGGYTF
TGCGCCAGCAGCTCTCCGGGAAGGATGGGTGGCTACACCTTC
>NA|TRBJ1-6|few|TRBV10-3
CAISEPNSPLHF
TGTGCCATCAGTGAGCCTAATTCACCCCTCCACTTT
>TRBD2|TRBJ2-7|NA|TRBV6-1
CAIPTSGSWGEQYF
TGTGCCATCCCGACTAGCGGGAGTTGGGGCGAGCAGTACTTC
>TRBD1|TRBJ1-2|NA|TRBV7-2
CASSLVGGQTEGYTF
TGTGCCAGCAGCTTAGTCGGGGGACAGACAGAGGGCTACACCTTC
>NA|TRBJ2-1|NA|TRBV13
CASSEGCYEQFF
TGTGCCAGCAGCGAGGGTTGTTATGAGCAGTTCTTC
>TRBD2|TRBJ2-3|NA|TRBV5-1
CASSPRLAAVDTQYF
TGCGCCAGCAGCCCCCGACTAGCGGCAGTAGATACGCAGTATTTT
>NA|TRBJ1-2|NA|TRBV29-1
CSSQQGSGYTF
TGCAGCTCACAACAGGGCTCTGGCTACACCTTC
>TRBD2|TRBJ2-5|NA|TRBV6-2/TRBV6-3
CASSYSTAGTTYGETQYF
TGTGCCAGCAGTTACTCCACGGCCGGGACTACCTACGGGGAGACCCAGTACTTC
>NA|TRBJ2-3|NA|TRBV3-1
CASSQEGHPTDTQYF
TGTGCCAGCAGCCAAGAGGGACACCCCACAGATACGCAGTATTTT
>TRBD1|TRBJ1-1|NA|TRBV12-3/TRBV12-4
CASSFNPGQGAFVNTEAFF
TGTGCCAGCAGTTTCAATCCGGGACAGGGGGCTTTTGTGAACACTGAAGCTTTCTTT
>TRBD1|TRBJ2-3|NA|TRBV28
CASSSPGQGATDTQYF
TGTGCCAGCAGTTCTCCGGGACAGGGGGCAACAGATACGCAGTATTTT
>NA|TRBJ2-4|NA|TRBV29-1
CSVEEGETKNIQYF
TGCAGCGTTGAAGAGGGGGAAACAAAAAACATTCAGTACTTC
>TRBD2|TRBJ2-1|NA|TRBV5-1
CASSPKTSGTNNEQFF
TGCGCCAGCAGCCCCAAGACTAGCGGGACGAACAATGAGCAGTTCTTC
>TRBD2|TRBJ2-5|NA|TRBV7-9
CASSPRGGTDRETQYF
TGTGCCAGCAGCCCTCGGGGAGGGACGGATCGAGAGACCCAGTACTTC
>NA|TRBJ1-2|NA|TRBV27
CASRPGRAANYGYTF
TGTGCCAGCAGACCCGGAAGAGCAGCTAACTATGGCTACACCTTC
>NA|TRBJ2-2|NA|TRBV20-1
CSVTQAGELFF
TGCAGTGTAACTCAGGCCGGGGAGCTGTTTTTT
>NA|TRBJ2-7|NA|TRBV5-1
CASSLEDRASYEQYF
TGCGCCAGCAGCTTGGAAGACAGAGCCTCCTACGAGCAGTACTTC
>NA|TRBJ2-3|NA|TRBV20-1
CSANRPTGWGTDTQYF
TGCAGTGCTAATAGACCCACAGGGTGGGGAACAGATACGCAGTATTTT
>NA|TRBJ2-1|NA|TRBV29-1
CSVIFSSSYNEQFF
TGCAGCGTTATCTTCTCAAGCTCCTACAATGAGCAGTTCTTC
>NA|TRBJ1-1|NA|TRBV20-1
CSARERTRGVEAFF
TGCAGTGCTAGAGAGCGGACGAGGGGGGTTGAAGCTTTCTTT
>NA|TRBJ2-5|NA|TRBV11-3
CASSLDLETQYF
TGTGCCAGCAGTTTAGATTTGGAGACCCAGTACTTC
>NA|TRBJ2-5|few|TRBV12-3/TRBV12-4
CASSRRTVPSEETRYF
TGTGCCAGCAGTCGCCGGACAGTCCCGTCGGAAGAGACCCGGTACTTC
>TRBD2|TRBJ2-3|few|TRBV12-3/TRBV12-4
CASSSQAASGREGSITDTQYF
TGTGCCAGCAGTTCCCAAGCTGCTAGCGGGCGGGAGGGATCAATCACAGATACGCAGTATTTT
>TRBD1|TRBJ2-5|NA|TRBV4-3
CASSQGTGPNEQYF
TGCGCCAGCAGCCAAGGGACAGGGCCCAATGAGCAGTACTTC
>TRBD1|TRBJ2-7|NA|TRBV6-6
CASRDRGPYEQYF
TGTGCCAGCAGGGACAGGGGGCCCTACGAGCAGTACTTC
>TRBD2|TRBJ2-5|once|TRBV5-6
CASSPPDETSGGGETQYF
TGTGCCAGCAGCCCGCCCGACGAGACTAGCGGGGGTGGAGAGACCCAGTACTTC
>TRBD1|TRBJ2-1|NA|TRBV29-1
CSVPGQAYNEQFF
TGCAGCGTCCCGGGACAGGCCTACAATGAGCAGTTCTTC
>NA|TRBJ2-7|NA|TRBV20-1
CSAREVQQGGIEQYF
TGCAGTGCTAGAGAAGTCCAGCAGGGGGGGATTGAGCAGTACTTC
>TRBD2|TRBJ2-3|NA|TRBV4-1
CASSQDLAILAGSTDTQYF
TGCGCCAGCAGCCAAGATTTGGCTATACTAGCGGGGAGCACAGATACGCAGTATTTT
>NA|TRBJ2-3|NA|TRBV7-2
CASGSVGTDTQYF
TGTGCCAGCGGATCGGTGGGAACAGATACGCAGTATTTT
>TRBD1|TRBJ1-6|NA|TRBV5-1
CASSSNRDSNSPLHF
TGCGCCAGCAGTTCCAACCGGGACAGTAATTCACCCCTCCACTTT
>TRBD1|TRBJ2-7|NA|TRBV20-1
CSGRVRDSSYEQYF
TGCAGTGGCAGAGTCCGGGACAGCTCCTACGAGCAGTACTTC
>TRBD2|TRBJ2-5|few|TRBV29-1
CSVDVRGRAAETQYF
TGCAGCGTTGACGTCCGCGGGAGGGCGGCGGAGACCCAGTACTTC
>NA|TRBJ2-1|NA|TRBV11-3
CASSWGDSRVGFNEQFF
TGTGCCAGCAGCTGGGGAGACTCGCGGGTGGGATTCAATGAGCAGTTCTTC
>TRBD2|TRBJ2-5|NA|TRBV11-2
CASSSSGRADQETQYF
TGTGCCAGCAGCTCCAGCGGGAGGGCCGATCAAGAGACCCAGTACTTC
>NA|TRBJ1-6|NA|TRBV7-2
CASSPGSAYNSPLHF
TGTGCCAGCAGCCCAGGGTCGGCCTATAATTCACCCCTCCACTTT
>NA|TRBJ1-2|NA|TRBV24-1
CATSANPGYNDYGYTF
TGTGCCACCAGTGCAAACCCAGGGTATAATGACTATGGCTACACCTTC
>NA|TRBJ2-3|NA|TRBV4-3
CASSQETRGSDTQYF
TGCGCCAGCAGCCAGGAAACAAGAGGATCAGATACGCAGTATTTT
>NA|TRBJ2-7|NA|TRBV28
CASSTGGDYEQYF
TGTGCCAGCAGTACTGGCGGAGATTACGAGCAGTACTTC
>NA|TRBJ2-7|NA|TRBV12-5
CASGRSREQYF
TGTGCTAGTGGTCGGTCACGCGAGCAGTACTTC
>TRBD1|TRBJ1-1|NA|TRBV7-2
CASSSQGGGTKAFF
TGTGCCAGCAGCTCACAGGGAGGGGGCACTAAAGCTTTCTTT
>NA|TRBJ1-5|NA|TRBV29-1
CSPRSQWSQHF
TGCAGCCCCAGGTCCCAATGGTCCCAGCATTTT
>NA|TRBJ2-7|NA|TRBV5-1
CASSNTDRGSYEQYF
TGCGCCAGCAGCAATACAGACCGGGGGTCCTACGAGCAGTACTTC
>TRBD2|TRBJ2-7|NA|TRBV13
CASSVSGRREQYF
TGTGCCAGCAGCGTAAGCGGGAGACGCGAGCAGTACTTC
>NA|TRBJ2-7|few|TRBV13
CASSYRPWDVAYEQYF
TGTGCCAGCAGCTACCGCCCGTGGGACGTTGCCTACGAGCAGTACTTC
>TRBD1|TRBJ2-7|NA|TRBV29-1
CSVPGTGWSEQYF
TGCAGCGTCCCCGGGACAGGGTGGTCCGAGCAGTACTTC
>NA|TRBJ1-1|NA|TRBV19
CASSIEASTGGTEAFF
TGTGCCAGTAGTATCGAGGCATCCACCGGGGGCACTGAAGCTTTCTTT
>NA|TRBJ2-5|NA|TRBV28
CASSLGLGVFQETQCF
TGTGCCAGCAGTTTGGGTTTGGGAGTTTTTCAAGAGACCCAGTGCTTC
>TRBD2|TRBJ2-1|NA|TRBV12-3/TRBV12-4
CASSLEIRGGRNEQFF
TGTGCCAGCAGTTTAGAGATCCGGGGGGGGAGGAATGAGCAGTTCTTC
>TRBD2|TRBJ2-7|NA|TRBV27
CASSPGLGGYEQYF
TGTGCCAGCAGCCCCGGACTAGGTGGCTACGAGCAGTACTTC